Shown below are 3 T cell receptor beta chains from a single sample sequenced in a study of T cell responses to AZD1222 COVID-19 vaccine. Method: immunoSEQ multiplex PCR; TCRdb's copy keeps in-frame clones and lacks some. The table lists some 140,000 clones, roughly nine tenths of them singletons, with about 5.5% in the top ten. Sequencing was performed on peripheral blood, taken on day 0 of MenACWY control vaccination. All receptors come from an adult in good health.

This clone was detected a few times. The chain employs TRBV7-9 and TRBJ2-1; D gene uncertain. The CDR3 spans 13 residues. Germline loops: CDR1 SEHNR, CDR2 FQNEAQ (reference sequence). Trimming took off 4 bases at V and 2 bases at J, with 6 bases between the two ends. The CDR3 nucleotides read TGTGCCAGCAGCTCAGAGACCTACAATGAGCAGTTCTTC. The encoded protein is CASSSETYNEQFF. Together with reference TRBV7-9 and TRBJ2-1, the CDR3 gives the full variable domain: DTGVSQNPRHKITKRGQNVTFRCDPISEHNRLYWYRQTLGQGPEFLTYFQNEAQLEKSRLLSDRFSAERPKGSFSTLEIQRTEQGDSAMYLCASSSETYNEQFFGPGTRLTVL.

The CDR3 loop reads CASSQWRTGGDNYGYTF. CDR3 bases: TGCGCCAGCAGTCAGTGGAGGACAGGGGGCGATAACTATGGCTACACCTTC. This rearrangement joins TRBV23-1 to TRBJ1-2; TRBD1 agrees at 11 bases. TRBV23-1 counts as an open reading frame of uncertain function. V was clipped by 3 bases and J by 1 base; unmatched bases: 7. This CDR3 spans 17 amino acids.

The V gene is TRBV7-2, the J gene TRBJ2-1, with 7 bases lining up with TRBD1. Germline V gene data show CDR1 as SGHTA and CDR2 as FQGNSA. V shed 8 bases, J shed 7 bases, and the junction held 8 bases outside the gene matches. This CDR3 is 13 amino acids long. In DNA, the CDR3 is TGTGCCAGCGGACGACAGGGCGGAAATGAGCAGTTCTTC. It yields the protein CASGRQGGNEQFF.